A single TCR beta chain is shown here with its context. Its specificity is unknown. The data belong to a study of radiotherapy plus CTLA-4 blockade in lung cancer. Germline CDR1 SNHLY, CDR2 FYNNEI. The V end was cut by 2 bases, the J end by 0 bases, with 8 bases between. The CDR3 is 15 amino acids. Sequencing used immunoSEQ multiplex PCR; TCRdb keeps in-frame clones, though not all of them. The sample consists of approximately 28,000 clones, about 75% of them appearing once. Each patient with chemo-refractory metastatic non-small-cell lung cancer was treated with focal radiation plus CTLA-4 blockade using ipilimumab. Findings and caveats of the study: In blood, after radiotherapy plus ipilimumab, tumor-derived TCR clones expanded.

Material: peripheral blood, obtained from a patient treated with radiotherapy plus ipilimumab. The sequence was collected from a human donor with non-small cell lung cancer that progressed on radiotherapy plus ipilimumab. V gene TRBV2 combines with J gene TRBJ2-1; D not resolved. The CDR3 loop is CASSEFESSYNEQFF. As DNA, the CDR3 is TGTGCCAGCAGTGAATTTGAGAGCTCCTACAATGAGCAGTTCTTC.